The next 15 T cell receptor beta chains were all read from a single sample in a study of T cells in Graves' hyperthyroidism and ophthalmopathy (dated by TCRdb to the late 2010s). To prepare the library, multiplex PCR was applied. Sequencing was performed on an Illumina HiSeq 2000. The TCR beta CDR3 regions were amplified from RNA transcripts. The first round of RT-PCR for the TCR CDR3 was performed with the HTBI primer set and the Qiagen OneStep RT-PCR kit. In-frame beta chains were kept once TCRdb had trimmed the public reads at Q25 with fastp and called clones with MiXCR. Identical CDR3 proteins give one entry, which carries the most common genes and DNA. The sample profile shows 370,000 or so distinct CDR3 sequences; roughly 12% of them were found once. Jointly, the top ten make up about a fifth of the sample. Sequencing was done on a sample of blood. Receptors originate from a man aged 25 to 45 with Graves' hyperthyroidism that later progressed to Graves' ophthalmopathy.

The chain joins TRBV5-1 to TRBJ2-7, with 8 nucleotides matching TRBD1. In germline, CDR1 is SGHRS, CDR2 YFSETQ. This CDR3 is built from 15 residues. The junction had 7 bases not matched to a gene; V was cut back by 4 bases and J by 1 base. The CDR3 reads CASSGGTGASYEQYF. For the CDR3, the DNA is TGCGCCAGCAGCGGGGGGACAGGAGCATCCTACGAGCAGTACTTC. The whole variable domain, filled in from reference TRBV5-1 and TRBJ2-7, reads KAGVTQTPRYLIKTRGQQVTLSCSPISGHRSVSWYQQTPGQGLQFLFEYFSETQRNKGNFPGRFSGRQFSNSRSEMNVSTLELGDSALYLCASSGGTGASYEQYFGPGTRLTVT.

This clonotype was seen repeatedly, ten times or more. V usage is TRBV2 and J usage is TRBJ1-4; 7 bases are a match to TRBD1. Trimming at V came to 8 bases and at J to 7 bases, leaving 13 bases not matched to a gene. Germline V CDR1 and CDR2: SNHLY, FYNNEI. This CDR3 comprises 15 residues. CDR3 sequence: CASSIMTGLGEKLFF. Here the CDR3 DNA reads TGTGCCAGCTCCATTATGACAGGGTTGGGTGAAAAACTGTTTTTT.

There are a few counts of this clonotype. The chain joins TRBV18 to TRBJ2-2; no definite D call. V lost 6 bases and J 1 base, leaving 15 bases between the germline ends. The CDR3 has 16 residues. Germline V gene data show CDR1 as KGHSH and CDR2 as LQKENI. This CDR3 is CASSHMAQRNTGELFF. DNA of the CDR3: TGTGCCAGCTCCCACATGGCACAGCGGAACACCGGGGAGCTGTTTTTT.

In this sample, this clonotype turned up a few times. The chain links TRBV2 to TRBJ2-5; no reliable D call. The CDR3 is 10 residues long. V lost 7 bases and J 5 bases, leaving 5 bases between the germline ends. CDR1 is SNHLY and CDR2 is FYNNEI in the germline V gene. As DNA, the CDR3 is TGTGCCAGCATACACGAGACCCAGTACTTC. It specifies CASIHETQYF.

To note about this clonotype: Given a much more abundant clone one base away, this may be a read error. The V gene is TRBV10-3, the J gene TRBJ1-1, with 8 bases that match TRBD1. In germline, CDR1 is ENHRY, CDR2 SYGVKD. The length of the CDR3 is 16 residues. V gave up 9 bases and J gave up 1 base; unmatched junction bases: 13. This CDR3 is CAMSKKLGQGNTEAFF. CDR3 coding DNA: TGTGCCATGAGTAAGAAACTAGGACAGGGGAACACTGAAGCTTTCTTT.

This clonotype was seen repeatedly, ten times or more. The V gene is TRBV6-1, the J gene TRBJ1-3; 8 positions agree with TRBD1. Trimming removed 5 bases from V and 2 bases from J; junction bases left unmatched: 5. The CDR3 totals 15 residues. Germline CDR1 MNHNS, CDR2 SASEGT. CDR3 sequence (DNA): TGTGCCAGCAGTCAGGGACAGGAACCTGGAAACACCATATATTTT. Its protein product is CASSQGQEPGNTIYF.

This clonotype has at least ten counts. The gene calls are TRBV9 and TRBJ1-1; unclear D gene. Germline V gene lookup returns CDR1 SGDLS and CDR2 YYNGEE. The CDR3 has 14 residues. Between the trimmed V and J ends, which lost 0 bases and 0 bases, there was a span of 6 bases. The CDR3 DNA follows: TGTGCCAGCAGCGTAGGTGTCATGAACACTGAAGCTTTCTTT. It codes for CASSVGVMNTEAFF.

The chain links TRBV11-2 to TRBJ1-6; tentatively, D is TRBD1 (5 bases). Trimming took 1 base from V and 8 from J, leaving 21 bases between them. Germline V gene lookup returns CDR1 SGHAT and CDR2 FQNNGV. This CDR3 is 18 amino acids long. CDR3 in DNA: TGTGCCAGCAGCTTAGTCACCACGCCTTCAGGGTTGCATTCACCCCTCCACTTT. Translation: CASSLVTTPSGLHSPLHF.

In its sample, this clonotype was seen many times. The genes are TRBV3-1 and TRBJ1-2, with D unresolved. Trimming removed 3 bases at V and 1 base at J, with 15 bases between. The CDR3 totals 16 residues. Germline V CDR1 and CDR2: LGHDT, YNNKEL (reference sequence). For the CDR3, the DNA is TGTGCCAGCAGCCACCGGACCGCTTTGTATAACTATGGCTACACCTTC. This sequence encodes CASSHRTALYNYGYTF.

The rearrangement uses TRBV19 and TRBJ2-5; no definite D call. CDR1 and CDR2 (germline): LNHDA, SQIVND (reference sequence). V was clipped by 7 bases and J by 5 bases, with 14 bases between them. The CDR3 covers 13 residues. CDR3 coding DNA: TGTGCCAGTAAGGGCTCGATGGGGGAGACCCAGTACTTC. It codes for CASKGSMGETQYF.

This clonotype was found a few times. The rearrangement uses TRBV2 and TRBJ1-2; 8 nucleotides match TRBD1. This CDR3 is 14 amino acids long. After removal of 7 bases from V and 4 bases from J, the junction contained 8 bases not matched to a gene. Germline assignment: CDR1 SNHLY and CDR2 FYNNEI. The CDR3 DNA reads TGTGCCAGCACCCCAGACAGGGGAGGCTATGGCTACACCTTC. Its translation is CASTPDRGGYGYTF. The whole variable domain, filled in from reference TRBV2 and TRBJ1-2, reads EPEVTQTPSHQVTQMGQEVILRCVPISNHLYFYWYRQILGQKVEFLVSFYNNEISEKSEIFDDQFSVERPDGSNFTLKIRSTKLEDSAMYFCASTPDRGGYGYTFGSGTRLTVV.

This clonotype was counted many times. The chain carries TRBV5-5 and TRBJ1-1, with 7 bases that match TRBD1. V dropped 4 bases and J dropped 5; count of bases not matched to a gene: 8. CDR1 and CDR2 from the germline V gene are SGHKS and YYEKEE (reference sequence). The CDR3 has 14 residues. DNA of the CDR3: TGTGCCAGCAGCCCGAACAGGGGATGGACTGAAGCTTTCTTT. Translation gives CASSPNRGWTEAFF.

The table lists this clonotype with many counts. The chain is built from TRBV11-3 and TRBJ1-1, with 7 bases lining up with TRBD1. Germline values: CDR1 SGHNT, CDR2 YENEEA. Germline trimming cut 2 bases from V and 3 bases from J; bases unmatched to any gene: 3. The CDR3 loop spans 14 amino acids. CDR3 bases: TGTGCCAGCAGCTTAAAGGGGGCGTACACTGAAGCTTTCTTT. As protein: CASSLKGAYTEAFF.

In this sample, this clonotype turned up a few times. This sequence joins TRBV28 and TRBJ1-4, with 9 bases that match TRBD1. The CDR3 totals 14 residues. After removal of 6 bases from V and 7 bases from J, the junction contained 6 bases not matched to a gene. CDR1 and CDR2 (germline): MDHEN, SYDVKM. The CDR3 loop reads CASRGTGSREKLFF. The CDR3 DNA reads TGTGCCAGCAGGGGGACAGGGAGTCGTGAAAAACTGTTTTTT.

The chain links TRBV29-1 to TRBJ1-3; 10 bases are shared with TRBD1. Germline values: CDR1 SQVTM, CDR2 ANQGSEA. After removal of 0 bases from V and 2 bases from J, the junction contained 7 bases not matched to a gene. The CDR3 sequence is 17 residues long. Here the CDR3 reads CSVEDWGTGATGNTIYF. The CDR3 coding sequence is TGCAGCGTTGAAGATTGGGGGACAGGGGCGACTGGAAACACCATATATTTT.